This T cell receptor (beta chain) comes out of a study of CD8 T cells in Susac syndrome. Study in general: Fewer than ten of the sequenced Susac syndrome patients were in remission, and roughly six had active disease.

Broader study findings: CD8+ clonal expansion in Susac peaked in TEMRA cells and active patients.

Random hexamers were used to reverse transcribe an amount of about 0.5 to 1 ug RNA. Via MiXCR, TCRdb re-called the immunoSEQ multiplex PCR reads, giving one row per CDR3 protein. The profile shows 95,000 to 150,000 distinct CDR3 sequences, around 94% of them singletons. With V trimmed by 5 bases and J by 5 bases, 7 bases remained unmatched. The CDR3 totals 14 residues. The V gene's germline CDR1 is SEHNR and CDR2 FQNEAQ (reference sequence). This clonotype appeared once. What it recognizes is unknown. The rearrangement links TRBV7-9 to TRBJ2-7, with 9 nucleotides matching TRBD1. The clonotype was recovered from a human donor with Susac syndrome. Sequencing used CD8+ T cells from PBMCs. Here the CDR3 reads CASSDWDREDEQYF. The CDR3 region has the DNA TGTGCCAGCAGCGATTGGGACAGGGAAGACGAGCAGTACTTC.